These T cell receptor beta chains were read from a single sample in a study of vaccination effects on CD4 cells after COVID-19. Generated by immunoSEQ multiplex PCR, the TCRdb table keeps only in-frame clones and is missing some. The sample includes about 41,000 clones, approximately 70% of them seen just once. No cognate antigen is known for these TCRs. The sequencing used CD4+ T cells from PBMCs cultured with HCoV-OC43 spike peptides, collected before COVID-19 vaccination. The source is a human donor who received a COVID-19 vaccine. The conserved cysteine and the conserved F or W are not part of the CDR3 here.

j_gene	v_gene	CDR3aa
TRBJ2-2	TRBV7-9	ASTTPRRGTNTGELF
TRBJ1-6	TRBV10-3	AISEGGGRLPLH
TRBJ1-2	TRBV6-5	ASSAYGANYGYT
TRBJ2-5	TRBV29-1	SVYLTGQETQY
TRBJ2-5	TRBV6-6	ASSTPGQRETQY
TRBJ1-1	TRBV18	ASSPKTVNTEAF
TRBJ1-5	TRBV4-1	ASSRGRMTGLNQPQH
TRBJ2-1	TRBV9	ASSSGGDSNEQF
TRBJ1-2	TRBV18	ASSLTGGYGYT
TRBJ2-1	TRBV7-6	ASNRDRRCDNEQF
TRBJ2-1	TRBV20-1	SASGDVYNEQF
TRBJ2-7	TRBV7-2	ASSSSKGTYEQY
TRBJ1-1	TRBV10-3	AISEYGNTEAF
TRBJ1-2	TRBV6-5	ASSSRGQVGYT
TRBJ2-4	TRBV7-9	ASTKPGGAKNIQY
TRBJ2-1	TRBV4-3	ASSHSPRGQGFYNEQF
TRBJ1-3	TRBV19	ASTRGGSGNTIY
TRBJ1-3	TRBV30	AWSVGGNTIY
TRBJ1-2	TRBV21-1	ASSNILQGHGYT
TRBJ1-3	TRBV7-2	ASSGAGSGNTIY
TRBJ2-3	TRBV5-1	ASSRTDADTQY
TRBJ1-3	TRBV30	AWSVGGQSYSGNTIY
TRBJ1-2	TRBV27	ASSFGQGKGFVGYT
TRBJ2-7	TRBV6-2/TRBV6-3	ASSSPGYEQY
TRBJ2-7	TRBV20-1	SASTNYEQY
TRBJ1-3	TRBV3-1/TRBV3-2	ASSQQGAGNTIY
TRBJ1-2	TRBV3-1/TRBV3-2	ASSQDVGVSYGYT
TRBJ1-1	TRBV6-1	ASSDRWGSTEAF
TRBJ2-7	TRBV28	ASSLSAGPYEQY
TRBJ1-2	TRBV6-5	ASSQTSGVNSGYT
TRBJ2-2	TRBV6-5	ASSYKGPSGELF
TRBJ2-2	TRBV27	ASTRQGGTGELF
TRBJ2-5	TRBV7-9	ASSPGTGGPQETQY
TRBJ2-5	TRBV28	ASSGLAGTQETQY
TRBJ2-1	TRBV7-2	ASSLEGTRGVDEQF
TRBJ1-1	TRBV11-3	ASSLTLNTEAF
TRBJ2-3	TRBV27	ASSLRWGGRTDTQY
TRBJ1-1	TRBV5-8	ASSLDRGTTEAF
TRBJ2-3	TRBV5-4	ASSLALAGGTDTQY
TRBJ2-1	TRBV19	ASSIRGQTLAGTLNEQF
TRBJ2-2	TRBV6-4	ASSNRAGTGELF
TRBJ2-5	TRBV18	ASSPGLQETQY